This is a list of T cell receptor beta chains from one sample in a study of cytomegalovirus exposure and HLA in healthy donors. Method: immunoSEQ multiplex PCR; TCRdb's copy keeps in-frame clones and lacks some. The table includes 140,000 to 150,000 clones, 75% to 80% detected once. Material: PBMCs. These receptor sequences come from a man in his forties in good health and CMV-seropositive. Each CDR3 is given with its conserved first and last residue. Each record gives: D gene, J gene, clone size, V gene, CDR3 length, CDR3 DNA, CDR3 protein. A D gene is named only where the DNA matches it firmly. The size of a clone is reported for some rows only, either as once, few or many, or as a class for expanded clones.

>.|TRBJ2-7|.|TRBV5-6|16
TGTGCCAGCAGTTCAGAGGAGGGACCGAGAGGTTACGAGCAGTACTTC
CASSSEEGPRGYEQYF
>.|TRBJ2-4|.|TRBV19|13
TGTGCCAGTCCTGCGGTAGCCAAAAACATTCAGTACTTC
CASPAVAKNIQYF
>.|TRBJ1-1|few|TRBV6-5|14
TGTGCCAGCAGTAACCGACAGTTAAGCGCTGAAGCTTTCTTT
CASSNRQLSAEAFF
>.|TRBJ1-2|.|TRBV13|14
TGTGCCAGCAGCCTCCAGACAGTTAACTATGGCTACACCTTC
CASSLQTVNYGYTF
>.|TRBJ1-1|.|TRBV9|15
TGTGCCAGCAGCTCCCGCGAGGGTATGAACACTGAAGCTTTCTTT
CASSSREGMNTEAFF
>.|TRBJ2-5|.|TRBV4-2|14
TGTGCCAGCAGCCAAGAAACGAGCCAAGAGACCCAGTACTTC
CASSQETSQETQYF
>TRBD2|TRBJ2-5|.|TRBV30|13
TGTGCCTGGAGCGGACTAGCGGAAGAGACCCAGTACTTC
CAWSGLAEETQYF
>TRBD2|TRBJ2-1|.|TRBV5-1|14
TGCGCCAGCAGCTCCGGGACTAGCGGGGATGAGCAGTTCTTC
CASSSGTSGDEQFF
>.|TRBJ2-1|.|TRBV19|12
TGTGCCAGTAGGGACACACACAATGAGCAGTTCTTC
CASRDTHNEQFF
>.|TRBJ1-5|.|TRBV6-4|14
TGTGCCAGCAGTGACTCGCAGAGGAATCAGCCCCAGCATTTT
CASSDSQRNQPQHF
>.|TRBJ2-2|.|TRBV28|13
TGTGCCAGCAGTTTTGGCAGCGTCCGGGAGCTGTTTTTT
CASSFGSVRELFF
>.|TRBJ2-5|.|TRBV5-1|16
TGCGCCAGCAGCCTCAGGACAGTTCAGCACCAAGAGACCCAGTACTTC
CASSLRTVQHQETQYF
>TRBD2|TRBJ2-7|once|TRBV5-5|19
TGTGCCAGCAGCTTGGTTCACAGCAGCGGGAGGGCCAATCCATACGAGCAGTACTTC
CASSLVHSSGRANPYEQYF
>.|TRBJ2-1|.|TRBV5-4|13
TGTGCCAGCAGTCCACGGGCCTACAATGAGCAGTTCTTC
CASSPRAYNEQFF
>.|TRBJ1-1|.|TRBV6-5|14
TGTGCCAGCACCCCTAGAGGGGGAAACACTGAAGCTTTCTTT
CASTPRGGNTEAFF
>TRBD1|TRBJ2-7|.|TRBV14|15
TGTGCCAGCAGCCTTGACAGGGGAAGGTCCTACGAGCAGTACTTC
CASSLDRGRSYEQYF
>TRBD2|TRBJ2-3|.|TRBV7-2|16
TGTGCCAGCAGCCAGGGACTAGCGATGGAAGGTGCTACGCAGTATTTT
CASSQGLAMEGATQYF
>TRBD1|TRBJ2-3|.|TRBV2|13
TGTGCCAGCGGGGGACAGAACACAGATACGCAGTATTTT
CASGGQNTDTQYF
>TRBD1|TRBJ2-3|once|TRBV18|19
TGTGCCAGCTCTCTAATGACCGGGACAGGGTCAGATCACACAGATACGCAGTATTTT
CASSLMTGTGSDHTDTQYF
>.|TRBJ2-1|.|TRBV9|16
TGTGCCAGCAGCGTAGGTAGCGATAGCTCCTACAATGAGCAGTTCTTC
CASSVGSDSSYNEQFF
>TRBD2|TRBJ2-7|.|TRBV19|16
TGTGCCAGTAGTGCCAGCGGGAGGGCCGCTCTCTACGAGCAGTACTTC
CASSASGRAALYEQYF
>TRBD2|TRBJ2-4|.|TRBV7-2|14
TGTGCCAGCAGCCCAGGGGCAAACCTAGCGGGAGTCCACTTC
CASSPGANLAGVHF
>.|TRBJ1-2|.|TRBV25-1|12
TGTGCCAGCATCGACTTTAACTATGGCTACACCTTC
CASIDFNYGYTF
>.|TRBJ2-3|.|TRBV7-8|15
TGTGCCAGCAGCTTAGCCGGGATCGACACAGATACGCAGTATTTT
CASSLAGIDTDTQYF
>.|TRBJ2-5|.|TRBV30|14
TGTGCCTGGGGCGTCAGGACAGCACAAGAGACCCAGTACTTC
CAWGVRTAQETQYF
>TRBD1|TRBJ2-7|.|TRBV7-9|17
TGTGCCAGCAGCGGTGCGCCGGGACAGGGGGTTTCCTACGAGCAGTACTTC
CASSGAPGQGVSYEQYF
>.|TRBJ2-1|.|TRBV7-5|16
TGTGCCAGAAGCTTGAGTAACGGGAGCTCCTACAATGAGCAGTTCTTC
CARSLSNGSSYNEQFF
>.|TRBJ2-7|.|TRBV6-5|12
TGTGCCAGCAAACGGGACCAGGGGGAGCAGTACTTC
CASKRDQGEQYF
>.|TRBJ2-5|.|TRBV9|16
TGTGCCAGCAGCGTTGGTCTGACAGGAACTGAAGAGACCCAGTACTTC
CASSVGLTGTEETQYF
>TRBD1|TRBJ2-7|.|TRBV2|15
TGTGCCAGCAGTGAAGTGGCTGGACAGGGTTACGAGCAGTACTTC
CASSEVAGQGYEQYF
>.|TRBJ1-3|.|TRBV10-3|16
TGTGCCATCAGTGAGTCCCCAGGAGGGTCTGGAAACACCATATATTTT
CAISESPGGSGNTIYF
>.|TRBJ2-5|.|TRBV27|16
TGTGCCACCGCCAGGGGGGCCACCCCTTATCAAGAGACCCAGTACTTC
CATARGATPYQETQYF
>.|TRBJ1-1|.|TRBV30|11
TGTGCCTGGAGTAGACAGGTGGGTGCTTTCTTT
CAWSRQVGAFF
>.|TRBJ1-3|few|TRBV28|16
TGTGCCAGCAGTTTTTATGGGGGCGGGCAGGGAAACACCATATATTTT
CASSFYGGGQGNTIYF
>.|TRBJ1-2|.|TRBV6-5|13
TGTGCCAGCAGTGAAGAACTTCTCTATGGCTACACCTTC
CASSEELLYGYTF
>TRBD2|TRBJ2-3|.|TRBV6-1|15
TGTGCCAGTGAGCGACTAGCGGGGACCTCAGATACGCAGTATTTT
CASERLAGTSDTQYF
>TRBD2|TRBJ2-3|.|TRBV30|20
TGTGCCTGGGTACCGGCTGTCACCAAATGGACTAGCGGGAGCGCAGATACGCAGTATTTT
CAWVPAVTKWTSGSADTQYF
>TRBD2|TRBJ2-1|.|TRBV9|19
TGTGCCAGCAGCGTAGACTCTAGACGGACTAGCGGGAGGACAAATGAGCAGTTCTTC
CASSVDSRRTSGRTNEQFF
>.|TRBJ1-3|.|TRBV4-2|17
TGTGCCAGCAGCCTTCCGGCGGGGGGCACCTCTGGAAACACCATATATTTT
CASSLPAGGTSGNTIYF
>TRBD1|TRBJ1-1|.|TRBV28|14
TGTGCCAGCAGTTCACAGGGGATGAACACTGAAGCTTTCTTT
CASSSQGMNTEAFF
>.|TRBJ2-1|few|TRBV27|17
TGTGCCAGCAGTTTCTTCCTAACAGGTAACACCTACAATGAGCAGTTCTTC
CASSFFLTGNTYNEQFF
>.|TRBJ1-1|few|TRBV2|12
TGTGCCAGCGCTCAAAGGGGCACTGAAGCTTTCTTT
CASAQRGTEAFF
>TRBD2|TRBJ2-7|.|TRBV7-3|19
TGTGCCAGCAGCCACAGCGCACGGGGACTAGCGGGAAGCTCCTACGAGCAGTACTTC
CASSHSARGLAGSSYEQYF
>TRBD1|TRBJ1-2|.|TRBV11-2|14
TGTGCCAGCAGCTCCGGACAGGAGGTTTATGGCTACACCTTC
CASSSGQEVYGYTF
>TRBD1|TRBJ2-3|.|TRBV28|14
TGTGCCAGCATAGGACAGGGCCCTCGGGTGGCGCAGTATTTT
CASIGQGPRVAQYF
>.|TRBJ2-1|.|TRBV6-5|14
TGTGCCAGCAGCCAACGACAGAGTTACAATGAGCAGTTCTTC
CASSQRQSYNEQFF
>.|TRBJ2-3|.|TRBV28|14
TGTGCCAGCACCGGGGGTCCTAGCACAGATACGCAGTATTTT
CASTGGPSTDTQYF
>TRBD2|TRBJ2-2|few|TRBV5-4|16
TGTGCCAGCAGGAAGGGACTAGCGGATGGGAACGGGGAGCTGTTTTTT
CASRKGLADGNGELFF
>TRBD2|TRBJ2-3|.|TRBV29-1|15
TGCAGCGTCGCCCCTAGCGGGAGTTACGTGGGTACGCAGTATTTT
CSVAPSGSYVGTQYF
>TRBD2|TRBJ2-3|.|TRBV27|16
TGTGCCAGCAGTTTAGTCCGCGGGAGGGCTACAGATACGCAGTATTTT
CASSLVRGRATDTQYF
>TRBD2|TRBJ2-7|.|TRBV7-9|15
TGTGCCAGCAGCCTGACTAGCGGTCCGATTGGAGAGCAGTACTTC
CASSLTSGPIGEQYF
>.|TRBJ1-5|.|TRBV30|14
TGTGCCTGGAGTAGGGGTTTGGAGAGTCAGCCCCAGCATTTT
CAWSRGLESQPQHF
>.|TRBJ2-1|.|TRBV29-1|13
TGCAGCGTCCCCGGACTAGGGGGAAATGAGCAGTTCTTC
CSVPGLGGNEQFF
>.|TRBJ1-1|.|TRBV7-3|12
TGTGCCAGCAGCTCACAGGGCACTGAAGCTTTCTTT
CASSSQGTEAFF
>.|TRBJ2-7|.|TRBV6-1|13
TGTGCCAGCAGTGAACAAAACAATTACGAGCAGTACTTC
CASSEQNNYEQYF
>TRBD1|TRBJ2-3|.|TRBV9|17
TGTGCCAGCAGCGTGAGACGTGACAGGGGGCCGACAGATACGCAGTATTTT
CASSVRRDRGPTDTQYF
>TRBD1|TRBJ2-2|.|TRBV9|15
TGTGCCAGCAGCGTAGGGACAGGGTACACCGGGGAGCTGTTTTTT
CASSVGTGYTGELFF